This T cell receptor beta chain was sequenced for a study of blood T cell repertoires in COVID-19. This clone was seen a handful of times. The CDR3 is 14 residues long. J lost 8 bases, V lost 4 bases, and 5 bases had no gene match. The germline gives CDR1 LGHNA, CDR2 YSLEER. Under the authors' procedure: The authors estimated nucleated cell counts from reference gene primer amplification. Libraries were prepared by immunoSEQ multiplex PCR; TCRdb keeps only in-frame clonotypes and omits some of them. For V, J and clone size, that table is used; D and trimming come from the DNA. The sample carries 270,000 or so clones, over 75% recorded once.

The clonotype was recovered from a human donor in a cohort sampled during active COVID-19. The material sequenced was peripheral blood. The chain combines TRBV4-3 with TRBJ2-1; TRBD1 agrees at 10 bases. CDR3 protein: CASSPETGGYEQFF. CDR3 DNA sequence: TGCGCCAGCAGCCCCGAGACAGGGGGCTATGAGCAGTTCTTC.